This TCR beta chain was documented in a study of vaccination and CD4 T cells after COVID-19 (dated by TCRdb to 2022 to 2024). Background on the whole study: Convalescent patients had a positive SARS-CoV-2 result on nasal swab PCR, and of these patients, 8 or 9 had mild disease and one had severe disease. Overlapping spike peptide pools from SARS-CoV-2 and from the common cold coronaviruses HCoV-NL63, HCoV-OC43 and HCoV-229E were used as culture stimuli. Post-COVID blood samples from convalescent patients were collected a median of approximately 93 days after diagnosis, with a range of about 35 to 161 days. In ten to eleven COVID-19 convalescent patients and a few infection-naive healthy vaccine recipients, researchers compared the spike-specific CD4+ TCR repertoire from before mRNA vaccination with the repertoire from after. Control cultures used a CEFX viral epitope pool as positive control, an HIV-1 Nef peptide pool as negative control, or no peptide. The convalescent cohort included six males and four females, with two Hispanic individuals, seven Caucasians, two Asians and one multiracial person. Each participant got two doses of either the Pfizer-BioNTech BNT162b2 vaccine (n=8) or the Moderna mRNA-1273 vaccine (n=2). The time from the second vaccine dose to post-vaccine blood sampling had a median of roughly 77 days and ranged from about 13 to 250 days.

Reading from cysteine to phenylalanine, the CDR3 counts 13 amino acids. The sequence is cut down to CDR3 DNA, 39 bases in frame from base 1. The germline V gene provides CDR1 SGHTA and CDR2 FQGNSA. Ends trimmed: V by 5 bases, J by 4 bases; bases unmatched to a gene: 2. Turning to this clonotype: This clone's antigen is unknown. Base quality data are lacking; no much larger clone is found one base away.

Library preparation was by PCR. TCR sequencing of DNA from cultured CD4+ T cells used the Oncomine TCR Beta short-read assay at the Johns Hopkins FTIC core. The QIAamp micro DNA kit was used to extract genomic DNA from the cultured CD4+ T cells. Oncomine TCR Beta libraries from cultured CD4+ T cells were pooled with unique dual indexes and sequenced on an Illumina iSeq 100. As for the authors' bioinformatics: Non-productive sequences were removed, and CDR3s not starting with C, not ending with F or W, or shorter than 7 amino acids were discarded. The MANAFEST web application identified antigen-specific clonotypes by comparing peptide-stimulated wells against reference wells and other culture wells. Positive clones required FDR below 0.05, an odds ratio above 5, and productive frequency above 0.1% in at least two of three replicate wells. Cross-reactive clonotypes were defined as significantly expanded in both SARS-CoV-2 spike wells and at least one common cold coronavirus spike condition. Similarity between CDR3 sequences was evaluated in R version 3.6.1 using Levenshtein distances (stringdist) and unrooted phylogenetic trees (ape). TCRdb passed the public sequencing reads through fastp at Q25 and MiXCR, retaining productive beta sequences. Rows are combined by CDR3 protein, so each entry shows the most common genes and DNA. TCRdb's processing, not the study's, gives the V and J calls here. In all, the sample holds about 16,000 distinct CDR3 sequences, and 30% to 35% of those were seen once. Approximately 15% of the sample is in the top ten clones.

Overall study outcomes, separate from this receptor: Of the vaccine-specific clones in convalescent patients, 304 of 307, or nearly all, reacted only to SARS-CoV-2 spike and did not cross-react with common cold coronaviruses. The number of convalescent patients in the study was relatively small, and the study did not examine early timepoints following natural infection. The median number of SARS-CoV-2-reactive clonotypes rose from under 25 after infection to a few dozen after vaccination, but the change was not significant. In convalescent patients, a median about 90% of post-vaccine SARS-CoV-2-reactive clones were detected only after vaccination, and vaccine-specific priming was suggested by this finding.

Reading the label with the study, this specimen's treatment or condition is: approximately nine-day PBMC culture with coronavirus spike peptide pools or control peptides (ViraFEST assay). The ViraFEST assay was used in the study, in which antigen-specific T cells were expanded with peptide pools and expanded clonotypes were subsequently identified by TCR sequencing. The positive SARS-CoV-2 PCR tests of the convalescent patients were dated from March to December 2020, before the Alpha, Beta and Delta variants emerged in the United States. Each well held 2 million or so PBMCs cultured in IMDM containing approximately 5% human AB serum and roughly 9.7 IU/ml IL-2, with 10 ug/ml peptide pools added. Half of the culture medium was replaced with fresh IL-2-containing medium on days 3 and 7. Once the cells had been in culture for roughly 11 days, the EasySep CD4+ T cell isolation kit was used to isolate CD4+ T cells by negative selection. PBMCs were separated from whole blood using Ficoll-Paque Plus gradient centrifugation and then either used fresh or cryopreserved at -140C. Triplicate wells were generally used for each culture condition.

The sequence came from a human donor with COVID-19. Recombination connected TRBV7-2 to TRBJ1-3, with 7 middle bases fitting TRBD1. Sample: cultured CD4+ T cells from blood. The CDR3 reads as follows: CASSNRGGNTIYF. Read as DNA, the sequence is TGTGCCAGCAGCAACAGGGGCGGAAACACCATATATTTT.